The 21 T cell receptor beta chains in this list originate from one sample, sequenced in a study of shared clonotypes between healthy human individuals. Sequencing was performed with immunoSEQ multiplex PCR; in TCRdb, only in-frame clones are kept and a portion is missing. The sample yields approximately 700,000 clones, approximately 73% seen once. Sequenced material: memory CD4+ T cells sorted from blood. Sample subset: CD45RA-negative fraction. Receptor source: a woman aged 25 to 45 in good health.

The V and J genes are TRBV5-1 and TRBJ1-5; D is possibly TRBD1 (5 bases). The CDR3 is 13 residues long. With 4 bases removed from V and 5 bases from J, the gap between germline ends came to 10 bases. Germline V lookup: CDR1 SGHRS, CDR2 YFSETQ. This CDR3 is CASSPQGDQPQHF. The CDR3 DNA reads TGCGCCAGCAGCCCACAAGGGGATCAGCCCCAGCATTTT.

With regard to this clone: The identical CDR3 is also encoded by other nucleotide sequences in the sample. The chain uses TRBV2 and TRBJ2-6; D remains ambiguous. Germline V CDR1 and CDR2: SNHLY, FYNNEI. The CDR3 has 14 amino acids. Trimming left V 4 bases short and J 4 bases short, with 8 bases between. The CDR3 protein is CASSGRSGANVLTF. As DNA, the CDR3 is TGTGCCAGCAGTGGACGCAGCGGGGCCAACGTCCTGACTTTC.

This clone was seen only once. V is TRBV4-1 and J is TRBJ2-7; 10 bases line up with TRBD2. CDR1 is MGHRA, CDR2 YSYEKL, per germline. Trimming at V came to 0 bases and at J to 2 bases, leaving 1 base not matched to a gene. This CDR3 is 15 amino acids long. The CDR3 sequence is CASSQEGLAAYEQYF. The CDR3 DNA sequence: TGCGCCAGCAGCCAAGAAGGACTAGCGGCCTACGAGCAGTACTTC.

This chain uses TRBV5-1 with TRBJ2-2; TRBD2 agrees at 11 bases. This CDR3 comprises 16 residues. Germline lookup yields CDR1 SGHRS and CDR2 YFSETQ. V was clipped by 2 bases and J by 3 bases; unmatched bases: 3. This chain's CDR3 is CASSFLAGGDTGELFF. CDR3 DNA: TGCGCCAGCAGCTTCCTAGCGGGAGGTGACACCGGGGAGCTGTTTTTT.

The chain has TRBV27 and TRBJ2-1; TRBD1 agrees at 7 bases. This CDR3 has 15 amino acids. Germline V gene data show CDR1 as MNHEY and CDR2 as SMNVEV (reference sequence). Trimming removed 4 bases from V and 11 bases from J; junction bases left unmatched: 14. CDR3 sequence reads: CASSSPGQHLYQQFF. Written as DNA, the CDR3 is TGTGCCAGCAGTTCACCGGGACAGCATCTATACCAGCAGTTCTTC.

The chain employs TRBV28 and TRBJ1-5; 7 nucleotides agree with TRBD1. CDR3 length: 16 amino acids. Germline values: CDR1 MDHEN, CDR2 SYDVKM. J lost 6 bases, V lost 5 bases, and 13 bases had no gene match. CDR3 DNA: TGTGCCAGCAGTCCCCCGGCAGGGGGTTTAACTCAGCCCCAGCATTTT. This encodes CASSPPAGGLTQPQHF.

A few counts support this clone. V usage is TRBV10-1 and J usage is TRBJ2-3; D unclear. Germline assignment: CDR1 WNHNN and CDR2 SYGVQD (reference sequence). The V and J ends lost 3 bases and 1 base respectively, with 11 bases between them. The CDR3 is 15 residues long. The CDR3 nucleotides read TGCGCCAGCAGTGACCCCGGCGTGGGCACAGATACGCAGTATTTT. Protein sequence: CASSDPGVGTDTQYF.

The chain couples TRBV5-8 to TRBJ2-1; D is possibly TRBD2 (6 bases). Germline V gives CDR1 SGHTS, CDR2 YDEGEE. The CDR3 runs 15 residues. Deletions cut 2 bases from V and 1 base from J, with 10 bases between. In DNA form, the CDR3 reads TGTGCCAGCAGCTTAGGACTACTATCCTACAATGAGCAGTTCTTC. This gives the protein CASSLGLLSYNEQFF.

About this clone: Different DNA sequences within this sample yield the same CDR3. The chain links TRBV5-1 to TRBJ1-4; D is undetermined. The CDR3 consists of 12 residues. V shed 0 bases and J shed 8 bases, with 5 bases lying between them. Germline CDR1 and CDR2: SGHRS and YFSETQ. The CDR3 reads CASSLAGEKLFF. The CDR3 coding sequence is TGCGCCAGCAGCTTGGCCGGAGAAAAACTGTTTTTT.

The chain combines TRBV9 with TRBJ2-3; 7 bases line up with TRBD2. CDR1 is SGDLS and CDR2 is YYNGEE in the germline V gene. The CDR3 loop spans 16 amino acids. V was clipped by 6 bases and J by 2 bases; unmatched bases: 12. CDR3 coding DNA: TGTGCCAGCACCCCCAGCGGGGTACACTCCACAGATACGCAGTATTTT. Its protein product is CASTPSGVHSTDTQYF.

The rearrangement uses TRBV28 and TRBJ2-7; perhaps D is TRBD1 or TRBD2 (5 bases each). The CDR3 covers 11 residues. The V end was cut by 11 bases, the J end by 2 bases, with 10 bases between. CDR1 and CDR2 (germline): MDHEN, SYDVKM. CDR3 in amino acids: CAVLGAYEQYF. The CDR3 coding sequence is TGTGCCGTCCTGGGGGCCTACGAGCAGTACTTC.

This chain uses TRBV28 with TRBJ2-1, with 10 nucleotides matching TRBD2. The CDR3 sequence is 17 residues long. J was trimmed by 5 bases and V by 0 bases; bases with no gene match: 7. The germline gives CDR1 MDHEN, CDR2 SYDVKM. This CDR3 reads CASSLWAPTSGNNEQFF. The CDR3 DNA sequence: TGTGCCAGCAGTTTATGGGCCCCCACTAGCGGGAACAATGAGCAGTTCTTC.

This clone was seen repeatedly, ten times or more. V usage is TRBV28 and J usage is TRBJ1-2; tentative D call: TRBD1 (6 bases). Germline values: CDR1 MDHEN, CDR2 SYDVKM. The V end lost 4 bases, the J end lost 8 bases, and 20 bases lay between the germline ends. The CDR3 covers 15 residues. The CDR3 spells CASSSYSGVVGGYTF. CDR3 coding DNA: TGTGCCAGCAGTTCCTATTCAGGGGTCGTTGGCGGCTACACCTTC.

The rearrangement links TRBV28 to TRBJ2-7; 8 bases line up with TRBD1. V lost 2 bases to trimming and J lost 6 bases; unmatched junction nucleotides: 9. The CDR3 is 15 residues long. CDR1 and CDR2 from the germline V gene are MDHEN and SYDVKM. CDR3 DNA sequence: TGTGCCAGCAGTTTAGTCACAGGGGGAAGGGGCGAGCAGTACTTC. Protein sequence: CASSLVTGGRGEQYF. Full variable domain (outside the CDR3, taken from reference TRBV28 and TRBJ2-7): DVKVTQSSRYLVKRTGEKVFLECVQDMDHENMFWYRQDPGLGLRLIYFSYDVKMKEKGDIPEGYSVSREKKERFSLILESASTNQTSMYLCASSLVTGGRGEQYFGPGTRLTVT.

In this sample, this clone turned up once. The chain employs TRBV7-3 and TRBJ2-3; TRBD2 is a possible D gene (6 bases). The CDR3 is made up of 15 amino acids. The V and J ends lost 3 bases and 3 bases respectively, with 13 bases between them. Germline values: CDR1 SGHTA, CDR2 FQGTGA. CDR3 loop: CASSFLGGATDTQYF. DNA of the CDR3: TGTGCCAGCAGCTTCCTCGGGGGAGCTACAGATACGCAGTATTTT. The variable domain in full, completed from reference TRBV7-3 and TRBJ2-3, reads GAGVSQTPSNKVTEKGKYVELRCDPISGHTALYWYRQSLGQGPEFLIYFQGTGAADDSGLPNDRFFAVRPEGSVSTLKIQRTERGDSAVYLCASSFLGGATDTQYFGPGTRLTVL.

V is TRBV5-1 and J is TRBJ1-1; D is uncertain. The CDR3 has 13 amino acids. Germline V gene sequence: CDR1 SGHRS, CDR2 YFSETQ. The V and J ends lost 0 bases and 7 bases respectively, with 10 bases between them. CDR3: CASSLGPWDEAFF. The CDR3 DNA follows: TGCGCCAGCAGCTTGGGACCTTGGGATGAAGCTTTCTTT. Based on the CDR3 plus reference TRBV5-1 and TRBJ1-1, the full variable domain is KAGVTQTPRYLIKTRGQQVTLSCSPISGHRSVSWYQQTPGQGLQFLFEYFSETQRNKGNFPGRFSGRQFSNSRSEMNVSTLELGDSALYLCASSLGPWDEAFFGQGTRLTVV.

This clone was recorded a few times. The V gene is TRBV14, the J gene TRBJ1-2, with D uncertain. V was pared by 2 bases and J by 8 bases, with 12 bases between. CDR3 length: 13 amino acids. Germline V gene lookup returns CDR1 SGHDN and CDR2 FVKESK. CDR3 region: CASSQTRKDGYTF. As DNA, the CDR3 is TGTGCCAGCAGCCAAACAAGGAAGGACGGCTACACCTTC.

The CDR3 loop is CASRKNEAGRGYTF. CDR3 DNA sequence: TGTGCCAGTAGGAAGAACGAGGCAGGTCGTGGCTACACCTTC. The chain carries TRBV19 and TRBJ1-2; D is unclear. Trimming shortened V by 6 bases and J by 7 bases, and 18 bases separated the two germline ends. Germline V gene sequence: CDR1 LNHDA, CDR2 SQIVND (reference sequence). The CDR3 consists of 14 residues. The entire variable domain, with the rest obtained from reference TRBV19 and TRBJ1-2, is as follows: DGGITQSPKYLFRKEGQNVTLSCEQNLNHDAMYWYRQDPGQGLRLIYYSQIVNDFQKGDIAEGYSVSREKKESFPLTVTSAQKNPTAFYLCASRKNEAGRGYTFGSGTRLTVV.

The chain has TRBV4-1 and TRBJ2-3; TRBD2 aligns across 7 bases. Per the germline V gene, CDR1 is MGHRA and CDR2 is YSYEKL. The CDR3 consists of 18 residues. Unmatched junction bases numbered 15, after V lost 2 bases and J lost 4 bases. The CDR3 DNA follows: TGCGCCAGCAGCCAAATCGGAACGCAAGCGGGATTAGCAGATACGCAGTATTTT. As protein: CASSQIGTQAGLADTQYF.

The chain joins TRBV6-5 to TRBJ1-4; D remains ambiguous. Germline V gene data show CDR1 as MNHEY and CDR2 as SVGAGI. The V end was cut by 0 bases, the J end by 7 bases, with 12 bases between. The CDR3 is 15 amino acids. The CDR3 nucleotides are TGTGCCAGCAGTTACTCGTTTGTTCGGCCTGAAAAACTGTTTTTT. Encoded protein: CASSYSFVRPEKLFF.

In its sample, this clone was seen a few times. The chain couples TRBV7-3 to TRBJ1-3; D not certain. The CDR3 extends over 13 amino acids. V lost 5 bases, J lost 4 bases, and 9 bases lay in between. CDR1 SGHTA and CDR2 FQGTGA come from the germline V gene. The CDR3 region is CASSTTHGNTIYF. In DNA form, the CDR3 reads TGTGCCAGCAGCACAACCCACGGAAACACCATATATTTT.